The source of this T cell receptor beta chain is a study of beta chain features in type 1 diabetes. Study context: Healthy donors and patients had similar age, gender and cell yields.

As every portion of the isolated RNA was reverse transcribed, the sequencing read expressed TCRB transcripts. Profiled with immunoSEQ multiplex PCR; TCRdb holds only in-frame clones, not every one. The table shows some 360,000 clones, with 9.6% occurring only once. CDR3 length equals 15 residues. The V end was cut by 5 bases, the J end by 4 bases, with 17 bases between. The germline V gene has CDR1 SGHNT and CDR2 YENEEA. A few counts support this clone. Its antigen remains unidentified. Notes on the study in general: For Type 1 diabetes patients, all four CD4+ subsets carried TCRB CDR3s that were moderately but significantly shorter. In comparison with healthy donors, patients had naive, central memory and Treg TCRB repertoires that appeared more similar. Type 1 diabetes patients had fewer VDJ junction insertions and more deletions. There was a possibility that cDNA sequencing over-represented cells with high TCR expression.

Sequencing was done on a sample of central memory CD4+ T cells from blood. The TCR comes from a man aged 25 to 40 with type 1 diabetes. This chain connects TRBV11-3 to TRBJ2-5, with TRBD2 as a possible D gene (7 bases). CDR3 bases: TGTGCCAGCAGCCCAACAATGGGAGGGGGAGAGACCCAGTACTTC. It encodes CASSPTMGGGETQYF.